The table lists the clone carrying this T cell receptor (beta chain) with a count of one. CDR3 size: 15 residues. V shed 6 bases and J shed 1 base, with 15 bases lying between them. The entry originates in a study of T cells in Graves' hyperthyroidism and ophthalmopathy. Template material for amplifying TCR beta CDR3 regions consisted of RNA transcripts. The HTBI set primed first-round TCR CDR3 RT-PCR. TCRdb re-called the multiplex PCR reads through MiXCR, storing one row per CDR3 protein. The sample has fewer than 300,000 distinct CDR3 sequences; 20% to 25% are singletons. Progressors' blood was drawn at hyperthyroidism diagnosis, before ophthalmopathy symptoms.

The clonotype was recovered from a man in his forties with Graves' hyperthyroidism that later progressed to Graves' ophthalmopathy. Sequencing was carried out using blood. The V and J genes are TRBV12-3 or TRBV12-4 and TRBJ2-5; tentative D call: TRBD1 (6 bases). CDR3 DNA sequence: TGTGCCAGCAGCTCTCGAGGACAGCCCCAAGAGACCCAGTACTTC. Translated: CASSSRGQPQETQYF.